The clone carrying this T cell receptor (beta chain) has more than one count but fewer than ten. Its target is unknown. This sample was included in a study of vaccination and CD4 T cells after COVID-19. The V gene's germline CDR1 is DFQATT and CDR2 SNEGSKA (reference sequence). The CDR3 is 15 residues long. V lost 3 bases and J lost 1, with 15 bases in between. Treatment indicated: roughly ten-day PBMC culture with coronavirus spike peptide pools or control peptides (ViraFEST assay). Fresh IL-2 medium was used to replace half of the medium on days 3 and 7. Cultured CD4+ T cells had their DNA profiled by the Oncomine TCR Beta short-read assay. TCRdb re-called the PCR reads through MiXCR, storing one row per CDR3 protein. The repertoire has around 8,300 distinct CDR3 sequences, around 60% of them found once; the top ten carry approximately 15%.

The source is a human donor with COVID-19. The V call is TRBV20-1, the J call TRBJ1-1, with TRBD1 as a possible D gene (5 bases). The material sequenced was cultured CD4+ T cells from blood, taken after SARS-CoV-2 vaccination. CDR3 nucleotides: TGCAGTGCTAGTCCGCGCGCGGGGCAGAACACTGAAGCTTTCTTT. The encoded protein is CSASPRAGQNTEAFF.